The 22 T cell receptor beta chains in this list originate from one sample, sequenced in a study of T cells after yellow fever vaccination. Using its own MiXCR run on the 5' RACE reads, TCRdb lists one record per CDR3 protein. The sample shows approximately 110,000 distinct CDR3 sequences, nearly 7.5% of them seen only once. Sequencing was performed on CD4+ T cells sorted from PBMCs, taken 10 to 11 days after the first yellow fever vaccination. The receptors here all came from a young man who received the YFV17D yellow fever vaccine.

This clonotype was counted ten times or more. This chain joins TRBV30 and TRBJ2-5, with D hard to call. The CDR3 contains 13 residues. In germline, CDR1 is GTSNPN, CDR2 SVGIG (reference sequence). Trimming pared 1 base from V and 5 bases from J, leaving 11 bases between. In nucleotides, the CDR3 is TGTGCCTGGAGTGAGACCGGTTGGGAGACCCAGTACTTC. Encoded protein: CAWSETGWETQYF. The variable domain in full, with the rest retrieved from reference TRBV30 and TRBJ2-5, is SQTIHQWPATLVQPVGSPLSLECTVEGTSNPNLYWYRQAAGRGLQLLFYSVGIGQISSEVPQNLSASRPQDRQFILSSKKLLLSDSGFYLCAWSETGWETQYFGPGTRLLVL.

By proportion, this clonotype is medium-sized. This CDR3 reads CSASPASYNEQFF. The CDR3 nucleotides read TGCAGCGCTTCCCCCGCCAGCTACAATGAGCAGTTCTTC. The chain recombines TRBV29-1 with TRBJ2-1; no definite D call. Trimming took 7 bases from V and 3 from J, leaving 13 bases between them. The germline V gene encodes CDR1 SQVTM and CDR2 ANQGSEA. CDR3 length equals 13 residues.

This clonotype was seen at least ten times. The rearrangement joins TRBV13 to TRBJ2-7; 9 bases line up with TRBD2. Germline lookup yields CDR1 PRHDT and CDR2 FYEKMQ (reference sequence). The CDR3 contains 17 residues. V shed 0 bases and J 2 bases; nucleotides not matched to a gene: 8. CDR3 region: CASSLGLSGGPTYEQYF. CDR3 DNA: TGTGCCAGCAGCTTAGGCCTAAGCGGGGGGCCTACCTACGAGCAGTACTTC. Combining the CDR3 with reference TRBV13 and TRBJ2-7 gives the whole variable domain AAGVIQSPRHLIKEKRETATLKCYPIPRHDTVYWYQQGPGQDPQFLISFYEKMQSDKGSIPDRFSAQQFSDYHSELNMSSLELGDSALYFCASSLGLSGGPTYEQYFGPGTRLTVT.

This clonotype was detected only a few times. V usage is TRBV6-2 or TRBV6-3 and J usage is TRBJ1-5, with D possibly matching TRBD1 (6 bases). Per germline, CDR1 MNHEY and CDR2 SVGEGT. Between the trimmed V and J ends, which lost 5 bases and 0 bases, there was a span of 8 bases. The CDR3 extends over 14 amino acids. Here the CDR3 DNA reads TGTGCCAGCAGTGACAGGTATAGCAATCAGCCCCAGCATTTT. Translated: CASSDRYSNQPQHF.

This chain links TRBV7-2 with TRBJ1-4; 8 bases line up with TRBD1. Per germline, CDR1 SGHTA and CDR2 FQGNSA. V lost 5 bases and J lost 8; bases outside the gene matches: 13. This CDR3 comprises 16 residues. The CDR3 DNA reads TGTGCCAGCAGCCCGAACCGACAGGGGTTAGGGGAAAAACTGTTTTTT. Amino acid sequence: CASSPNRQGLGEKLFF.

Many counts were recorded for this clonotype. The gene calls are TRBV4-3 and TRBJ2-5; D may be TRBD1 or TRBD2 (5 bases each). The CDR3 length is 13 residues. The germline V and J ends were trimmed by 4 bases and 4 bases, with 10 bases remaining between them. CDR1 is LGHNA and CDR2 is YSLEER in the germline V gene. CDR3 sequence (DNA): TGCGCCAGCAGCCTTCGGGGCGCAGAGACCCAGTACTTC. This sequence encodes CASSLRGAETQYF.

The J gene is TRBJ2-1, the V gene TRBV3-1; 7 bases map to TRBD1. From germline, CDR1 is LGHDT and CDR2 YNNKEL (reference sequence). The trim removed 10 bases at V and 9 bases at J, leaving 18 bases unmatched. This CDR3 spans 15 amino acids. Here the CDR3 reads CATCQRTGGGVEQFF. Here the CDR3 DNA reads TGTGCCACCTGCCAACGGACAGGTGGGGGTGTTGAGCAGTTCTTC.

This clonotype was seen many times. This chain links TRBV28 with TRBJ2-7; 9 bases line up with TRBD1. V dropped 5 bases and J dropped 5; count of bases not matched to a gene: 4. This CDR3 is 13 amino acids long. CDR1 and CDR2 (germline): MDHEN, SYDVKM. The DNA of the CDR3 is TGTGCCAGCAGTGGGGGACAGGGACACGAGCAGTACTTC. The encoded protein is CASSGGQGHEQYF.

This clonotype has a handful of counts. V gene TRBV29-1 combines with J gene TRBJ1-2, with 7 bases that match TRBD1. This CDR3 spans 14 amino acids. V lost 5 bases, J lost 7 bases, and 13 bases stayed unmatched. The germline V gene encodes CDR1 SQVTM and CDR2 ANQGSEA. In nucleotides, the CDR3 is TGCAGCGTTTCCCTCACGGGGGACAGTCGTGGCTACACCTTC. Translating gives CSVSLTGDSRGYTF.

This clonotype turned up a few times. The V call is TRBV7-2, the J call TRBJ1-3; unclear D gene. This CDR3 contains 14 residues. V was cut by 4 bases and J by 0 bases, with 7 bases left in between. The germline V gene has CDR1 SGHTA and CDR2 FQGNSA. The CDR3 here is CASSSLGSGNTIYF. The CDR3 coding sequence is TGTGCCAGCAGCTCCCTAGGCTCTGGAAACACCATATATTTT. Drawing the rest from reference TRBV7-2 and TRBJ1-3, the complete variable domain is GAGVSQSPSNKVTEKGKDVELRCDPISGHTALYWYRQSLGQGLEFLIYFQGNSAPDKSGLPSDRFSAERTGGSVSTLTIQRTQQEDSAVYLCASSSLGSGNTIYFGEGSWLTVV.

On this clonotype: Since a much larger clone is just one base distant, this may be a read error. V is TRBV7-3 and J is TRBJ1-1; tentative D call: TRBD1 (6 bases). This CDR3 contains 15 residues. Trimming took off 5 bases at V and 3 bases at J, with 16 bases between the two ends. In germline, CDR1 is SGHTA, CDR2 FQGTGA. CDR3 sequence reads: CASSPDGGTYTEAFF. CDR3 coding DNA: TGTGCCAGCAGCCCTGATGGGGGCACATACACTGAAGCTTTCTTT. Supplemented by reference TRBV7-3 and TRBJ1-1, the full variable domain reads GAGVSQTPSNKVTEKGKYVELRCDPISGHTALYWYRQSLGQGPEFLIYFQGTGAADDSGLPNDRFFAVRPEGSVSTLKIQRTERGDSAVYLCASSPDGGTYTEAFFGQGTRLTVV.

In this sample, this clonotype turned up many times. The V call is TRBV5-1, the J call TRBJ2-5; unclear D gene. CDR3 length: 14 residues. Germline V CDR1 and CDR2: SGHRS, YFSETQ. V dropped 2 bases and J dropped 1 base, with 9 bases sitting between them. The CDR3 DNA is TGCGCCAGCAGCTTAATGGGCTTCCAAGAGACCCAGTACTTC. Translated: CASSLMGFQETQYF.

This clonotype was seen repeatedly, ten times or more. V gene TRBV7-2 combines with J gene TRBJ2-1; 8 bases map to TRBD2. Germline V gene data show CDR1 as SGHTA and CDR2 as FQGNSA. V lost 1 base to trimming and J lost 4 bases; unmatched junction nucleotides: 3. This CDR3 region has 15 residues. The CDR3 reads CASSLDTGGYNEQFF. As DNA, the CDR3 is TGTGCCAGCAGCTTAGATACGGGGGGGTACAATGAGCAGTTCTTC.

This clonotype was recorded at least ten times. The chain has TRBV6-5 and TRBJ2-1, with TRBD1 matching over 7 bases. The CDR3 has 13 residues. The V gene end was trimmed by 2 bases and the J gene end by 8 bases; junction bases not matched to a gene: 3. Germline V gene data show CDR1 as MNHEY and CDR2 as SVGAGI. Here the CDR3 reads CASSYNRGDEQFF. The CDR3 DNA follows: TGTGCCAGCAGTTACAACAGGGGAGATGAGCAGTTCTTC.

This clonotype was recorded at least ten times. The chain links TRBV5-4 to TRBJ2-1, with 16 bases matching TRBD2. The CDR3 runs 17 residues. CDR1 SGHNT and CDR2 YYREEE come from the germline V gene (reference sequence). V was clipped by 4 bases and J by 10 bases; unmatched bases: 11. The CDR3: CASSPGLAGGPFREQFF. For the CDR3, the DNA is TGTGCCAGCAGCCCGGGACTAGCGGGGGGGCCTTTTCGGGAGCAGTTCTTC.

This clonotype was counted at least ten times. The chain employs TRBV7-3 and TRBJ2-2; the D is unclear. Trimming removed 5 bases from V and 6 bases from J, with 10 bases in between. The CDR3 totals 13 residues. Germline V gene lookup returns CDR1 SGHTA and CDR2 FQGTGA. The CDR3 bases are TGTGCCAGCAGCCTAAGATGGGCCGGGGAGCTGTTTTTT. Its protein product is CASSLRWAGELFF.

This clonotype was picked up many times. The genes are TRBV20-1 and TRBJ1-5; no firm D call. The germline CDR1 and CDR2 sequences are DFQATT and SNEGSKA (reference sequence). V shed 5 bases and J shed 5 bases, with 19 bases lying between them. The CDR3 covers 15 residues. The CDR3, as DNA: TGCAGTGCTGTCCGAGACGGTGTGAAGTATCAGCCCCAGCATTTT. Residues: CSAVRDGVKYQPQHF.

A remark on this clonotype: One base away lies a much larger clone, so this may be a sequencing read error. J is TRBJ2-1 and V is TRBV5-1; tentatively, D is TRBD2 (6 bases). CDR3 length: 14 amino acids. From germline, CDR1 is SGHRS and CDR2 YFSETQ. In DNA form, the CDR3 reads TGCGCCAGCAGCTTGGTCAGGGAGGACGATGAGCAGTCCTTC. Translation: CASSLVREDDEQSF.

This clonotype was picked up many times. This rearrangement joins TRBV24-1 to TRBJ2-2, with 9 positions matching TRBD1. Germline-derived CDR1 and CDR2 are KGHDR and SFDVKD. The trim removed 2 bases at V and 3 bases at J, leaving 0 bases unmatched. This CDR3 comprises 15 residues. CDR3 sequence: CATSDWDRDTGELFF. CDR3 in DNA: TGTGCCACCAGTGATTGGGACAGGGACACCGGGGAGCTGTTTTTT.

This clonotype has ten or more counts. The rearrangement uses TRBV12-5 and TRBJ2-1; 7 bases match TRBD2. The germline CDR1 and CDR2 sequences are LGHNT and FRNRAP. Germline trimming cut 2 bases from V and 9 bases from J; bases unmatched to any gene: 7. The CDR3 runs 14 residues. CDR3: CASGLLTGGGEQFF. CDR3 nucleotides: TGTGCTAGTGGTTTGCTGACTGGGGGGGGTGAGCAGTTCTTC.

The table lists this clonotype with many counts. The chain has TRBV7-6 and TRBJ2-5; D is tentatively TRBD1 or TRBD2 (6 bases each). With 5 bases removed from V and 1 base from J, the gap between germline ends came to 11 bases. This CDR3 contains 14 residues. CDR1 SGHVS and CDR2 FNYEAQ come from the germline V gene. The DNA for the CDR3 is TGTGCCAGCAGCGTGCGGGACACCCAAGAGACCCAGTACTTC. It codes for CASSVRDTQETQYF.

There are many counts of this clonotype. The chain employs TRBV5-1 and TRBJ2-2; D call uncertain. This CDR3 has 14 residues. V lost 2 bases and J 3 bases, leaving 8 bases between the germline ends. Per germline, CDR1 SGHRS and CDR2 YFSETQ. CDR3 DNA: TGCGCCAGCAGCTTTCCAGGAGACACCGGGGAGCTGTTTTTT. It is translated as CASSFPGDTGELFF.